This section outlines one T cell receptor (beta chain) sequence together with its context. What it binds is not known. The investigators reverse transcribed all of the isolated RNA, so they sequenced expressed TCRB transcripts. Only in-frame clones appear in the TCRdb table, and some are missing; sequencing was by immunoSEQ multiplex PCR. This table has under 950,000 clones, 15% to 20% appearing once. These data come from a study of beta chain features in type 1 diabetes. Central memory, naive, regulatory and stem cell-like memory CD4+ cells were sorted by CD45RO/CCR7/CD25/CD127/CD95/CD27. All sorted populations exceeded 95% purity. The CDR3 is made up of 17 amino acids. Germline V gene sequence: CDR1 SGHDT, CDR2 YYEEEE. V was pared by 0 bases and J by 2 bases, with 9 bases of the junction left unmatched. General study findings and limits: Fewer insertions but more deletions were seen at VDJ junctions in type 1 diabetes patients.

The receptor was derived from a woman under 30 in good health. Specimen: naive CD4+ T cells from blood. The chain carries TRBV5-6 and TRBJ2-7; 9 positions match TRBD2. The CDR3: CASSLERLAAKPYEQYF. CDR3 DNA sequence: TGTGCCAGCAGCTTGGAAAGACTAGCGGCAAAACCCTACGAGCAGTACTTC.